The next 30 T cell receptor beta chains were all read from a single sample in a study of Graves' ophthalmopathy and Graves' hyperthyroidism. Beta-chain TCR CDR3 regions were amplified from RNA transcripts. Second-round multiplex PCR came after first-round RT-PCR with HTBI primers. TCRdb reprocessed the multiplex PCR reads with MiXCR, giving one entry per CDR3 protein. The table includes about 1.1 million distinct CDR3 sequences, around a third detected once. The source material was peripheral blood or thyroid tissue (not recorded which). The receptors shown here come from an adult man with Graves' hyperthyroidism.

This clonotype was picked up one time. This sequence joins TRBV7-8 and TRBJ1-1, with 11 bases lining up with TRBD1. Germline V gene data show CDR1 as SGHVS and CDR2 as FQNEAQ. J lost 4 bases, V lost 5 bases, and 6 bases had no gene match. The CDR3 runs 15 residues. The CDR3 is CASSQGQGGFTEAFF. The CDR3 nucleotides read TGTGCCAGCAGCCAGGGACAGGGGGGCTTCACTGAAGCTTTCTTT.

The genes are TRBV10-3 and TRBJ1-1; D gene uncertain. This CDR3 is built from 11 residues. Trimming stripped 6 bases from V and 10 bases from J, with 12 bases between. Germline V lookup: CDR1 ENHRY, CDR2 SYGVKD. DNA for the CDR3: TGTGCCATCAGCGATCGGGCGGGAGCTTTCTTT. Its protein product is CAISDRAGAFF.

Turning to this clonotype: Compared with germline, one end of the junction differs, possibly owing to a read error. The chain joins TRBV7-2 to TRBJ2-7; D could derive from TRBD1 or TRBD2 (5 bases each). The CDR3 consists of 15 residues. CDR1 and CDR2 (germline): SGHTA, FQGNSA. The CDR3 nucleotides read TGCGCCAGCAGCCAAGATTCCAGGGAGCCCTACGAGCAGTACTTC. Translated: CASSQDSREPYEQYF.

This clonotype appeared many times. The V gene is TRBV10-3, the J gene TRBJ2-2; D perhaps matches TRBD2 (6 bases). Germline values: CDR1 ENHRY, CDR2 SYGVKD. The ends were cut back, 4 bases at V and 5 bases at J, with 11 bases in the middle. CDR3 size: 14 residues. CDR3 bases: TGTGCCATCAGTGCGGGACTTTTAACCGGGGAGCTGTTTTTT. Translated: CAISAGLLTGELFF.

Details on this clonotype: A much larger clone lies one base from this, so it may be a read error. This chain uses TRBV10-3 with TRBJ1-5, with unresolved D. Germline V gives CDR1 ENHRY, CDR2 SYGVKD. The V gene lost 2 bases and the J gene lost 8 bases, with 7 bases spanning the gap. The CDR3 extends over 12 amino acids. CDR3 region: CAISEGEKPQHF. The DNA for the CDR3 is TGTGCCATCAGTGAGGGCGAAAAGCCCCAGCATTTT.

The CDR3 DNA is TGTGCCAGCAGTTTATACCCGGTCGAGCAGTACTTC. Translating it yields CASSLYPVEQYF. The rearrangement links TRBV7-9 to TRBJ2-7, with D hard to call. Germline V CDR1 and CDR2: SEHNR, FQNEAQ (reference sequence). The V gene lost 6 bases and the J gene lost 6 bases, with 12 bases spanning the gap. The CDR3 consists of 12 residues.

Many counts were recorded for this clonotype. The chain combines TRBV7-8 with TRBJ2-5; TRBD1 or TRBD2 may be the D gene (5 bases each). Germline loops: CDR1 SGHVS, CDR2 FQNEAQ. The CDR3 loop spans 14 amino acids. V lost 6 bases, J lost 2 bases, and 13 bases lay in between. The CDR3 DNA is TGTGCCAGCAGACCCGGGACCAAACAAGAGACCCAGTACTTC. It specifies CASRPGTKQETQYF.

This clonotype was detected a few times. The chain joins TRBV14 to TRBJ2-3; 10 positions agree with TRBD2. The CDR3 has 18 residues. Germline CDR1 and CDR2: SGHDN and FVKESK. Trimming at V came to 0 bases and at J to 2 bases, leaving 8 bases not matched to a gene. The chain's CDR3 is CASSQDGPLAGNTDTQYF. CDR3 DNA sequence: TGTGCCAGCAGCCAAGATGGTCCACTAGCGGGAAACACAGATACGCAGTATTTT.

V gene TRBV29-1 combines with J gene TRBJ2-2; 7 nucleotides align to TRBD1. Germline V CDR1 and CDR2: SQVTM, ANQGSEA. The CDR3 is 15 amino acids. Trimming took 6 bases from V and 4 from J; bases not matched to a gene: 11. The CDR3 DNA is TGCAGCGTGGCTTTAACAGGGGCGGGCACCGGGGAGCTGTTTTTT. This encodes CSVALTGAGTGELFF.

The chain links TRBV10-3 to TRBJ1-5; tentatively, D is TRBD1 (6 bases). V was shortened by 11 bases and J by 13 bases, with 24 bases between the two germline ends. The CDR3 totals 13 residues. The germline V gene has CDR1 ENHRY and CDR2 SYGVKD. The CDR3 here is CAVAFEGGGSQHF. The CDR3 DNA is TGTGCCGTCGCCTTCGAAGGGGGGGGTTCTCAGCATTTT.

Comments on this clonotype: This could be a read error, since a much larger clone is one nucleotide away. The rearrangement links TRBV10-2 to TRBJ1-2; TRBD1 might be the D (5 bases). CDR3 length equals 12 residues. The germline V gene has CDR1 WSHSY and CDR2 SAAADI. Trimming took off 6 bases at V and 6 bases at J, with 11 bases between the two ends. The CDR3 reads CASRRDAHGYTF. In DNA, the CDR3 is TGCGCCAGCAGACGGGACGCCCATGGCTACACCTTC.

Ten or more counts support this clonotype. V is TRBV10-3 and J is TRBJ2-7; possibly TRBD2 for D (6 bases). This CDR3 contains 17 residues. CDR1 and CDR2 (germline): ENHRY, SYGVKD. V was trimmed by 0 bases and J by 3 bases, leaving 18 bases between them. The CDR3: CAISESTGREVNYEQYF. CDR3 DNA sequence: TGTGCCATCAGTGAGTCGACTGGGCGGGAAGTCAACTACGAGCAGTACTTC.

Ten or more counts support this clonotype. The chain joins TRBV24-1 to TRBJ2-5; the D gene is possibly TRBD1 (5 bases). The V gene's germline CDR1 is KGHDR and CDR2 SFDVKD. V was clipped by 3 bases and J by 4 bases, with 14 bases between them. The CDR3 is 15 amino acids. DNA for the CDR3: TGTGCCACCAGTGATGGGGCCGGGCCGGGAGAGACCCAGTACTTC. This encodes CATSDGAGPGETQYF.

This clonotype was observed at least ten times. This chain uses TRBV20-1 with TRBJ2-7; D ambiguous. V was shortened by 3 bases and J by 3 bases, with 15 bases between the two germline ends. The CDR3 extends over 14 amino acids. CDR1 and CDR2 from the germline V gene are DFQATT and SNEGSKA (reference sequence). The CDR3 coding sequence is TGCAGTGCTAGGTACTGGTCGGGCGGCTACGAGCAGTACTTC. It is translated as CSARYWSGGYEQYF.

This clonotype was detected only a few times. V usage is TRBV3-1 and J usage is TRBJ1-6, with 8 bases matching TRBD1. Losses at the gene ends were 5 bases for V and 6 bases for J; bases not matched to a gene: 3. CDR3 length: 14 amino acids. CDR1 is LGHDT and CDR2 is YNNKEL in the germline V gene (reference sequence). The CDR3 DNA is TGTGCCAGCAGCGGACAGGGACTTAATTCACCCCTCCACTTT. Translating gives CASSGQGLNSPLHF.

This clonotype was observed a single time. The final CDR3 position lacks the conserved phenylalanine or tryptophan, pointing to a likely read error. The CDR3: CASSLGTGGEQYL. The CDR3 DNA is TGTGCCAGCAGCTTAGGCACAGGGGGCGAGCAGTACTTG. The chain uses TRBV7-8 and TRBJ2-7, with 8 bases fitting TRBD1. CDR1 is SGHVS and CDR2 is FQNEAQ in the germline V gene. This CDR3 contains 13 residues. With 1 base clipped from V and 6 bases from J, the junction kept 2 bases outside the gene matches.

This clonotype was counted at least ten times. V gene TRBV6-5 combines with J gene TRBJ1-4, with TRBD1 matching over 9 bases. The CDR3 contains 11 residues. Per the germline V gene, CDR1 is MNHEY and CDR2 is SVGAGI. V lost 6 bases, J lost 10 bases, and 0 bases stayed unmatched. CDR3 region: CASRGQGKLFF. The CDR3 bases are TGTGCCAGCAGGGGACAGGGAAAACTGTTTTTT.

V gene TRBV7-9 combines with J gene TRBJ2-5; tentatively, D is TRBD1 or TRBD2 (5 bases each). V lost 7 bases to trimming and J lost 8 bases, with 11 bases between them. The CDR3 sequence is 11 residues long. Germline CDR1 SEHNR, CDR2 FQNEAQ (reference sequence). In DNA, the CDR3 is TGTGCCAGCACCTGGGGGAGTACCCAGTACTTC. Residues: CASTWGSTQYF.

The chain couples TRBV29-1 to TRBJ1-5, with a tentative D call TRBD1 (5 bases). This CDR3 comprises 12 residues. Germline V CDR1 and CDR2: SQVTM, ANQGSEA. Trimming left V 7 bases short and J 3 bases short, with 10 bases between. The CDR3 nucleotides read TGCAGCGCCCCGGGACCCAATCAGCCCCAGCATTTT. Translation gives CSAPGPNQPQHF.

The table lists this clonotype with many counts. V gene TRBV7-2 combines with J gene TRBJ2-2; a possible D gene is TRBD2 (5 bases). The germline gives CDR1 SGHTA, CDR2 FQGNSA. The V gene lost 2 bases and the J gene lost 6 bases, with 10 bases spanning the gap. The CDR3 is 14 residues long. This CDR3 is CASSLSGRPGELFF. The CDR3 coding sequence is TGTGCCAGCAGCTTAAGCGGCAGGCCCGGGGAGCTGTTTTTT.

V usage is TRBV15 and J usage is TRBJ2-6; TRBD1 is a possible D gene (5 bases). The CDR3 is made up of 16 amino acids. Germline V gives CDR1 LNHNV, CDR2 YYDKDF (reference sequence). V shed 5 bases and J shed 1 base, with 12 bases lying between them. Here the CDR3 DNA reads TGTGCCACCAGCGGAGTAGGACAATCTGGGGCCAACGTCCTGACTTTC. This sequence encodes CATSGVGQSGANVLTF.

This clonotype has just a few counts. In DNA, the CDR3 is TGCGCCAGCAGCTTGGAGGGGTTAATTGGCTATGGCTACACCTTC. Its translation is CASSLEGLIGYGYTF. The chain recombines TRBV5-1 with TRBJ1-2; D perhaps matches TRBD1 (5 bases). CDR1 is SGHRS, CDR2 YFSETQ, per germline. Trimming took 0 bases from V and 4 from J, leaving 13 bases between them. The length of the CDR3 is 15 residues. Full variable domain (outside the CDR3, taken from reference TRBV5-1 and TRBJ1-2): KAGVTQTPRYLIKTRGQQVTLSCSPISGHRSVSWYQQTPGQGLQFLFEYFSETQRNKGNFPGRFSGRQFSNSRSEMNVSTLELGDSALYLCASSLEGLIGYGYTFGSGTRLTVV.

This clonotype was detected many times. This chain links TRBV29-1 with TRBJ2-7; 8 bases line up with TRBD1. This CDR3 region has 14 residues. Germline trimming cut 1 base from V and 4 bases from J; bases unmatched to any gene: 6. Per the germline V gene, CDR1 is SQVTM and CDR2 is ANQGSEA. The CDR3 loop is CSVEVSQGAYEQYF. CDR3 nucleotide sequence: TGCAGCGTTGAAGTTTCGCAGGGGGCTTACGAGCAGTACTTC.

This clonotype has a handful of counts. The chain recombines TRBV3-1 with TRBJ2-7; 8 bases are a match to TRBD1. This CDR3 has 15 residues. Trimming at V came to 0 bases and at J to 3 bases, leaving 4 bases not matched to a gene. Germline values: CDR1 LGHDT, CDR2 YNNKEL (reference sequence). In nucleotides, the CDR3 is TGTGCCAGCAGCCAAGACCCGGGACAGGACTACGAGCAGTACTTC. It translates to CASSQDPGQDYEQYF.

J is TRBJ2-2 and V is TRBV20-1, with 7 bases fitting TRBD1. With 0 bases clipped from V and 7 bases from J, the junction kept 8 bases outside the gene matches. The CDR3 is made up of 15 amino acids. Germline values: CDR1 DFQATT, CDR2 SNEGSKA (reference sequence). DNA of the CDR3: TGCAGTGCTAGAGATCTCAGGCAGGGGGTCGGGGAGCTGTTTTTT. Translated, it gives CSARDLRQGVGELFF.

This chain links TRBV6-1 with TRBJ1-5; the D gene is possibly TRBD1 (5 bases). V lost 4 bases and J 4 bases, leaving 20 bases between the germline ends. The CDR3 runs to 17 residues. Per the germline V gene, CDR1 is MNHNS and CDR2 is SASEGT. CDR3 bases: TGTGCCAGCAGTGGGGGGGAAGCCGGGACGAAGAATCAGCCCCAGCATTTT. It is translated as CASSGGEAGTKNQPQHF.

This clonotype was recorded at least ten times. The J gene is TRBJ1-2, the V gene TRBV12-3 or TRBV12-4, with TRBD1 as a possible D gene (5 bases). The length of the CDR3 is 15 residues. V dropped 5 bases and J dropped 0 bases, with 13 bases sitting between them. The CDR3 bases are TGTGCCAGCAGTCCCGGCAGGGACCCTAACTATGGCTACACCTTC. This translates into CASSPGRDPNYGYTF.

The chain couples TRBV10-3 to TRBJ1-1; possibly TRBD1 for D (6 bases). CDR1 ENHRY and CDR2 SYGVKD come from the germline V gene. Deletions cut 10 bases from V and 2 bases from J, with 23 bases between. The CDR3 has 16 residues. CDR3 DNA: TGTGCCAGCACAGACAGGCCCGATACTAGCAACACTGAAGCTTTCTTT. This gives the protein CASTDRPDTSNTEAFF.

Comment on this clonotype: Given a much more abundant clone one base away, this may be a read error. The chain couples TRBV7-2 to TRBJ1-1; D is uncertain. The V end was cut by 5 bases, the J end by 9 bases, with 10 bases between. The germline CDR1 and CDR2 sequences are SGHTA and FQGNSA. The CDR3 contains 11 residues. The CDR3 bases are TGTGCCAGCAGCATGCACAGCCAAGCTTTCTTT. It translates to CASSMHSQAFF.

The V and J genes are TRBV6-5 and TRBJ1-5; D might be TRBD1 (5 bases). Trimming pared 6 bases from V and 3 bases from J, leaving 9 bases between. This CDR3 is built from 13 residues. Germline CDR1 reads MNHEY; CDR2 reads SVGAGI. CDR3 coding DNA: TGTGCCAGCAGGGGGGGAGTCAATCAGCCCCAGCATTTT. It specifies CASRGGVNQPQHF.